The subject of this entry is one T cell receptor beta chain. Data came from immunoSEQ multiplex PCR; TCRdb stores just in-frame clones and leaves some out. The repertoire has about 64,000 clones, 75% to 90% of them found once; the top ten carry less than 9.5%. This sample was included in a study of glioma-infiltrating T cells after dendritic cell vaccination. The V gene's germline CDR1 is MNHNY and CDR2 SVGAGI (reference sequence). The V and J ends lost 2 bases and 5 bases respectively, with 12 bases between them. This CDR3 has 14 amino acids. The TCR was taken from a human donor with glioblastoma. The V gene is TRBV6-6, the J gene TRBJ2-5, with a weak D call TRBD1 (5 bases). The material was blood, obtained before dendritic cell vaccination. For the CDR3, the DNA is TGTGCCAGCAGTTACCCAGGCAGGGATGAGACCCAGTACTTC. This translates into CASSYPGRDETQYF.